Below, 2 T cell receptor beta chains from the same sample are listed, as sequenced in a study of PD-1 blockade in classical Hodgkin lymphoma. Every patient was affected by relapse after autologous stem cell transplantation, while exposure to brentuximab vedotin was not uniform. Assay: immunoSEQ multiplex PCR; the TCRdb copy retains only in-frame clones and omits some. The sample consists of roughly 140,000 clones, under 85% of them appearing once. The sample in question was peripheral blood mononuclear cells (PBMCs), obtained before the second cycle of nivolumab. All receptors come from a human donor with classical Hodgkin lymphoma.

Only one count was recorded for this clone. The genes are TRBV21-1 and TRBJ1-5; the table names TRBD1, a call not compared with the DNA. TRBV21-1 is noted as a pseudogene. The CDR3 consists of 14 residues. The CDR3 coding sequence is TGTGCCAGCAGCCGACAGGGTAGCAATCAGCCCCAGCATTTT. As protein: CASSRQGSNQPQHF.

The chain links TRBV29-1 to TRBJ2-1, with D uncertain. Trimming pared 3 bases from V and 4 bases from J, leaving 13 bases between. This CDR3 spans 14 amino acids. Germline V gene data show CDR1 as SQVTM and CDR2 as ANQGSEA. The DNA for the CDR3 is TGCAGCGTTGATTTGGACCCCCGTTACAATGAGCAGTTCTTC. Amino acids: CSVDLDPRYNEQFF.